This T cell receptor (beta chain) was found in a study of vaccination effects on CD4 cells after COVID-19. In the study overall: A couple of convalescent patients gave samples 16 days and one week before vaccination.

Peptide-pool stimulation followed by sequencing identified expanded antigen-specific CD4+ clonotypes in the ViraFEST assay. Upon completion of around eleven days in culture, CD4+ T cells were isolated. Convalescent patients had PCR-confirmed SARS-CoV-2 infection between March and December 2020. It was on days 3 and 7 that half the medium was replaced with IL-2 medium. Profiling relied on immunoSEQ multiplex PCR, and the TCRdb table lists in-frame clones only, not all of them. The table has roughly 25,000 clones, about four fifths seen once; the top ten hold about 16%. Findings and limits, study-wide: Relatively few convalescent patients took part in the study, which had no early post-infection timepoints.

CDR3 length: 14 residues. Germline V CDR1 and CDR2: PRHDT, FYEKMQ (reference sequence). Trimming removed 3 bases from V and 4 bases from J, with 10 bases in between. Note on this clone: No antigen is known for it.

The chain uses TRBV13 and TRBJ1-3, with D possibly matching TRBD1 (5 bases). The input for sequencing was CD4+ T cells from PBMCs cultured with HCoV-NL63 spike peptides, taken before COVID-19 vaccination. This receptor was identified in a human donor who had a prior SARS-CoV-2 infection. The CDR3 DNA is TGTGCCAGCAGCTTGTTGGCAGGGGGAAACACCATATATTTT. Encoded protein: CASSLLAGGNTIYF.